This T cell receptor (beta chain) is from a study of T cell clonality in common variable immunodeficiency. CVID and control samples used equivalent genomic DNA input. Clones were sequenced by immunoSEQ multiplex PCR, and TCRdb holds only the in-frame ones, with some missing. The repertoire shows approximately 81,000 clones, none seen only once; the top ten take around 0.82%. Many counts were recorded for this clone. The read falls 3 residues short of the CDR3 end, and the missing part is taken from the germline J gene. The CDR3 contains 15 residues. Germline V CDR1 and CDR2: MNHEY, SVGEGT. V gave up 7 bases and J gave up 1 base, with 16 bases separating them.

The rearrangement links TRBV6-2 or TRBV6-3 to TRBJ1-1; possibly TRBD1 for D (6 bases). The sequencing input was peripheral blood mononuclear cells. This receptor was obtained from a person between 18 and 69 years old in good health. Here the CDR3 reads CASTTYRVPNTEAFF. The covered CDR3 bases are TGTGCCAGCACTACATACAGGGTCCCGAACACTGAA.